The 17 T cell receptor beta chains below were found in one sample sequenced in a study of CD8+CD57+ T cells in acquired aplastic anemia. Genomic DNA was employed as the template in profiling TCR beta VDJ and CDR3. MiXCR, run by TCRdb on the reads, gives a single entry per CDR3 protein. The profile shows about 190,000 distinct CDR3 sequences, approximately 49% of them singletons. Sequencing used sorted CD4+, CD8+, or CD8+CD57+ T cells (not recorded which) from PBMCs. The receptors were gathered from a human donor in good health, serving as a control.

This clonotype appeared many times. The chain joins TRBV7-2 to TRBJ2-7; D possibly corresponds to TRBD1 (6 bases). V was pared by 1 base and J by 2 bases, with 15 bases between. Germline CDR1 is SGHTA and CDR2 is FQGNSA. CDR3 length: 16 residues. The CDR3 sequence is CASSLVGGRSAYEQYF. The CDR3 DNA sequence: TGTGCCAGCAGCTTAGTAGGGGGACGGTCAGCCTACGAGCAGTACTTC.

This clonotype showed up many times. V is TRBV4-3 and J is TRBJ2-5; perhaps TRBD1 as D (5 bases). The CDR3 length is 15 residues. Germline CDR1 is LGHNA and CDR2 is YSLEER. Trimming cost V 1 base and J 7 bases, with 16 bases left between them. The CDR3 DNA is TGCGCCAGCAGCCAAGGAGGCCCTACAGGTGGGACCCAGTACTTC. Its protein is CASSQGGPTGGTQYF.

This clonotype was detected once. As DNA, the CDR3 is TGTGCCAGCAGCCCAAGGAACACAGGGGGACGACTCCTAGGGGCCAACGTCCTGACTTTC. Translating it yields CASSPRNTGGRLLGANVLTF. The chain combines TRBV7-2 with TRBJ2-6; 8 nucleotides agree with TRBD1. The CDR3 is made up of 20 amino acids. The ends lost 5 bases at V and 4 bases at J; junction bases unmatched: 19. The germline CDR1 and CDR2 sequences are SGHTA and FQGNSA.

The sample holds many counts of this clonotype. V gene TRBV6-2 or TRBV6-3 combines with J gene TRBJ1-5; weak D call: TRBD1 (5 bases). The V and J ends lost 2 bases and 6 bases respectively, with 11 bases between them. The germline gives CDR1 MNHEY, CDR2 SVGEGT. The CDR3 is made up of 14 amino acids. CDR3 sequence (DNA): TGTGCCAGCAGTTACCCAGGGACGGGTCAGCCCCAGCATTTT. Its translation is CASSYPGTGQPQHF.

Details on this clonotype: The conserved phenylalanine or tryptophan is not found at the CDR3 terminus, so this likely reflects a read error. No DNA is shown, since the ends of the CDR3 on it are uncertain; the CDR3 is the one TCRdb lists. V gene TRBV24-1 combines with J gene TRBJ2-1; the table's D gene call, TRBD1, was not cross checked with the DNA. Germline V gene sequence: CDR1 KGHDR, CDR2 SFDVKD. Both ends counted, the CDR3 spans 14 residues. The CDR3 protein is CATSELRGDPIWFY.

This clonotype was observed at least ten times. This sequence joins TRBV14 and TRBJ1-2, with a weak D call TRBD1 (6 bases). The germline V gene encodes CDR1 SGHDN and CDR2 FVKESK. Between the trimmed V and J ends, which lost 3 bases and 5 bases, there was a span of 13 bases. There are 14 residues in the CDR3. The CDR3 spells CASSHNQGRYGYTF. The CDR3, as DNA: TGTGCCAGCAGCCATAACCAGGGGAGGTATGGCTACACCTTC.

The sample holds many counts of this clonotype. The rearrangement uses TRBV5-1 and TRBJ1-1; TRBD1 is a possible D gene (6 bases). The CDR3 runs 16 residues. CDR1 SGHRS and CDR2 YFSETQ come from the germline V gene. V was cut by 0 bases and J by 1 base, with 13 bases left in between. CDR3 sequence (DNA): TGCGCCAGCAGCTTGGATCCACAGGGAGCGAACACTGAAGCTTTCTTT. This encodes CASSLDPQGANTEAFF. The full variable domain, completed using reference TRBV5-1 and TRBJ1-1, is KAGVTQTPRYLIKTRGQQVTLSCSPISGHRSVSWYQQTPGQGLQFLFEYFSETQRNKGNFPGRFSGRQFSNSRSEMNVSTLELGDSALYLCASSLDPQGANTEAFFGQGTRLTVV.

Only one count was recorded for this clonotype. Germline is not matched at one junction end, which may reflect a read error. This chain joins TRBV15 and TRBJ2-3; D remains ambiguous. This CDR3 is 12 amino acids long. The germline V gene has CDR1 LNHNV and CDR2 YYDKDF (reference sequence). Here the CDR3 reads CAASKATDTQYF. The CDR3 DNA sequence: TGTGCCGCCAGCAAAGCCACAGATACGCAGTATTTT. The complete variable domain, with remaining parts taken from reference TRBV15 and TRBJ2-3, reads DAMVIQNPRYQVTQFGKPVTLSCSQTLNHNVMYWYQQKSSQAPKLLFHYYDKDFNNEADTPDNFQSRRPNTSFCFLDIRSPGLGDTAMYLCAASKATDTQYFGPGTRLTVL.

Many counts were recorded for this clonotype. The chain combines TRBV6-1 with TRBJ1-6; 7 positions agree with TRBD1. The length of the CDR3 is 14 residues. Per the germline V gene, CDR1 is MNHNS and CDR2 is SASEGT. V lost 2 bases to trimming and J lost 9 bases; unmatched junction nucleotides: 4. CDR3 in DNA: TGTGCCAGCAGTGAAATAACAGGGGTTTCACCCCTCCACTTT. Its protein is CASSEITGVSPLHF.

The chain recombines TRBV10-2 with TRBJ1-6; weak D call: TRBD1 (6 bases). The CDR3 length is 14 residues. Germline values: CDR1 WSHSY, CDR2 SAAADI. V was clipped by 6 bases and J by 14 bases, with 20 bases between them. The CDR3 protein is CASSIRDTPGALHF. The CDR3, as DNA: TGCGCCAGCAGCATTCGGGACACCCCAGGGGCCCTCCACTTT.

The rearrangement links TRBV7-2 to TRBJ1-2; TRBD1 matches 8 bases. From germline, CDR1 is SGHTA and CDR2 FQGNSA. CDR3 size: 15 residues. The V gene end was trimmed by 5 bases and the J gene end by 0 bases; junction bases not matched to a gene: 5. The CDR3 is CASSHTGGTNYGYTF. CDR3 coding DNA: TGTGCCAGCAGCCATACAGGGGGGACTAACTATGGCTACACCTTC.

This clonotype was detected ten times or more. The chain combines TRBV20-1 with TRBJ1-4; 7 bases agree with TRBD1. The V gene's germline CDR1 is DFQATT and CDR2 SNEGSKA (reference sequence). The CDR3 runs 14 residues. J was trimmed by 8 bases and V by 6 bases; bases with no gene match: 12. The CDR3 region is CSAINRGRGEKLFF. The CDR3 DNA is TGCAGTGCCATCAACAGGGGTAGAGGAGAAAAACTGTTTTTT.

The chain combines TRBV2 with TRBJ2-7, with TRBD1 matching over 7 bases. The germline V gene encodes CDR1 SNHLY and CDR2 FYNNEI. CDR3 length: 14 residues. V lost 6 bases to trimming and J lost 3 bases; unmatched junction nucleotides: 8. The CDR3 sequence: CASRQTGALYEQYF. CDR3 in DNA: TGTGCCAGCAGACAAACAGGGGCCCTCTACGAGCAGTACTTC.

The V call is TRBV7-8, the J call TRBJ2-7, with 9 bases that match TRBD2. This CDR3 spans 16 amino acids. CDR1 SGHVS and CDR2 FQNEAQ come from the germline V gene. Trimming removed 0 bases from V and 2 bases from J; junction bases left unmatched: 5. CDR3 bases: TGTGCCAGCAGCTTAGCGCTCCAGCGGGAGGCCTACGAGCAGTACTTC. It encodes CASSLALQREAYEQYF.

This clonotype showed up many times. This sequence joins TRBV19 and TRBJ1-4; a possible D gene is TRBD1 (6 bases). Deletions cut 3 bases from V and 8 bases from J, with 13 bases between. This CDR3 region has 14 residues. The V gene's germline CDR1 is LNHDA and CDR2 SQIVND (reference sequence). CDR3 sequence reads: CASSMGSQGEKLFF. CDR3 bases: TGTGCCAGTAGTATGGGGTCCCAGGGGGAAAAACTGTTTTTT.

In DNA, the CDR3 is TGTGCCAGCAGCCTGGAGAGGGACACTGAAGCTTTCTTT. Residues: CASSLERDTEAFF. V usage is TRBV5-5 and J usage is TRBJ1-1, with D hard to call. Deletions cut 4 bases from V and 3 bases from J, with 10 bases between. Germline loops: CDR1 SGHKS, CDR2 YYEKEE (reference sequence). The CDR3 runs to 13 residues.

The V and J genes are TRBV9 and TRBJ2-2; D ambiguous. The germline CDR1 and CDR2 sequences are SGDLS and YYNGEE. The CDR3 consists of 13 residues. V lost 6 bases and J lost 6, with 12 bases in between. In DNA form, the CDR3 reads TGTGCCAGCACCTCGGCCACCCCCGGGGAGCTGTTTTTT. As protein: CASTSATPGELFF.